This T cell receptor beta chain was observed in a study of cytomegalovirus exposure and HLA in healthy donors. The study, taken as a whole, reports: From TCR beta sequences, most subjects' HLA-A and HLA-B alleles were reportedly predicted accurately. Most TCR beta V segments were productive about 87% or about 30% of the time in an earlier analysis. About 150 TCR beta chains were listed as cytomegalovirus-associated.

The V end was cut by 4 bases, the J end by 5 bases, with 11 bases between. Germline V CDR1 and CDR2: SQVTM, ANQGSEA. This CDR3 has 12 amino acids. As for this clone: Its antigen is as yet unknown.

PCR involved 60 Vbeta and 13 Jbeta primers. Profiling relied on immunoSEQ multiplex PCR, and the TCRdb table lists in-frame clones only, not all of them. Of about 130,000 clones listed, around three quarters were seen once; the top ten hold 0.95% to 1.5%. Nominally healthy donors provided the samples, though records likely missed some immune exposures. This receptor was identified in a female donor in good health and CMV-seronegative. The chain links TRBV29-1 to TRBJ2-5, with TRBD1 as a possible D gene (5 bases). Sequencing was done on a sample of PBMCs. The CDR3 DNA reads TGCAGCGTTGTTCCAGGGCGGGAGACCCAGTACTTC. It yields the protein CSVVPGRETQYF.